The rows below give T cell receptor beta chains drawn from one sample of a study of human T cells and chemical hapten exposure. TCRdb itself ran the RACE reads through MiXCR, one entry per CDR3 protein. The sample includes approximately 95,000 distinct CDR3 sequences, roughly 11% of them seen just once. The starting material was whole blood, obtained in connection with sensitization to the hapten diphenylcyclopropenone (DPC). These receptors all come from a woman aged 35 to 49 with alopecia areata. Some clones in this sample may be carry-over from other donors' samples. The CDR3 runs from the conserved cysteine through the conserved F or W. The D gene is left open where the match is weak. Some rows have no size entry. The others give once, few or many, or a class for an expanded clone.

clone size	V gene	D gene	CDR3 length	J gene	CDR3 DNA	CDR3 protein
NA	TRBV7-2	NA	16	TRBJ2-3	TGTGCCAGCAGCCAACAGGGTGGCCTCAGCACAGATACGCAGTATTTT	CASSQQGGLSTDTQYF
many	TRBV30	NA	15	TRBJ1-6	TGTGCCTGGAGCGACCGGGCAGGCCCAAATTCACCCCTCCACTTT	CAWSDRAGPNSPLHF
few	TRBV29-1	TRBD1	14	TRBJ2-7	TGCAGCGTTGGGTTTTACAGGGGACCCTACGAGCAGTACTTC	CSVGFYRGPYEQYF
many	TRBV10-2	TRBD1	15	TRBJ1-5	TGCGCCAGCAGTGAGAACAGGGGGGGAAATCAGCCCCAGCATTTT	CASSENRGGNQPQHF
NA	TRBV20-1	NA	15	TRBJ2-2	TGCAGTGCTAGAGTGCCCGGGATGAACACCGGGGAGCTGTTTTTT	CSARVPGMNTGELFF
few	TRBV18	TRBD1	16	TRBJ2-7	TGTGCCAGCTCCACGGACAGGGACAGAACTCCCTACGAGCAGTACTTC	CASSTDRDRTPYEQYF
NA	TRBV4-2	NA	16	TRBJ2-1	TGTGCCAGCAGCCAGCTTCCCGGGACTGGGTACAATGAGCAGTTCTTC	CASSQLPGTGYNEQFF
many	TRBV15	NA	14	TRBJ1-4	TGTGCCACCAGCAGAAGCTTCGGAAATGAAAAACTGTTTTTT	CATSRSFGNEKLFF
many	TRBV29-1	TRBD1	12	TRBJ1-1	TGCAGCGCTCAGGGACAGCACACTGAAGCTTTCTTT	CSAQGQHTEAFF
NA	TRBV29-1	NA	13	TRBJ1-5	TGCAGCGTTGAAACGGGGCTCGGTCAGCCCCAGCATTTT	CSVETGLGQPQHF
few	TRBV12-3/TRBV12-4	NA	16	TRBJ1-6	TGTGCCAGCAGTTTAGCGCGGGCCAGTATTAATTCACCCCTCCACTTT	CASSLARASINSPLHF
NA	TRBV20-1	NA	13	TRBJ1-1	TGCAGTGCTAGAGATGTCCCGGGGTCAGGATCTGTCTTT	CSARDVPGSGSVF
many	TRBV9	TRBD2	15	TRBJ2-7	TGTGCCAGCAGCGTAGAGACTAGCGGGACCTACGAGCAGTACTTC	CASSVETSGTYEQYF
many	TRBV7-8	NA	13	TRBJ1-1	TGTGCCAGCAGCTTAGGGCGCTACACTGAAGCTTTCTTT	CASSLGRYTEAFF
few	TRBV29-1	NA	11	TRBJ1-2	TGCAGCGTTGAACCAGGGAGAGGCTACACCTTC	CSVEPGRGYTF
many	TRBV28	NA	12	TRBJ2-5	TGTGCCAGCAGCCCAGGATGGGAGACCCAGTACTTC	CASSPGWETQYF
NA	TRBV7-2	TRBD2	16	TRBJ2-5	TGTGCCAGCAGCCCCCTCGGCGGGGGGGCAGGAGAGACCCAGTACTTC	CASSPLGGGAGETQYF
many	TRBV3-1	TRBD2	13	TRBJ2-3	TGTGCCAGCCTCCGCGGGGGGACAGATACGCAGTATTTT	CASLRGGTDTQYF
many	TRBV11-2	TRBD2	15	TRBJ2-1	TGTGCCAGTAGTCCTAGCGGAGGTGCCTACAATGAGCAGTTCTTC	CASSPSGGAYNEQFF
many	TRBV12-3/TRBV12-4	TRBD2	15	TRBJ2-1	TGTGCCAGCAGTTTCCTAGCGGGTAACAATGAGCGGCAGTTCTTC	CASSFLAGNNERQFF
once	TRBV20-1	NA	13	TRBJ2-4	TGCAGTGCCGCTGGGCAGGGTGGAAACATTCAGTACTTC	CSAAGQGGNIQYF
NA	TRBV6-2/TRBV6-3	NA	13	TRBJ2-2	TGTGCCAGCAGATCGAACCGGGGCGGGGAGCTGTTTTTT	CASRSNRGGELFF
few	TRBV14	NA	13	TRBJ1-1	TGTGCCAGCAGCCAGGGGACTGGCACTGAAGCTTTCTTT	CASSQGTGTEAFF
few	TRBV6-5	NA	14	TRBJ1-5	TGTGCCAGCAGATACCCCGGGACCCAGCAGCCCCAGCATTTT	CASRYPGTQQPQHF